This T cell receptor beta chain was identified during a study of control samples from healthy donors and cancer patients. CDR1 is KGHDR, CDR2 SFDVKD, per germline. This CDR3 region has 15 residues. With 4 bases removed from V and 4 bases from J, the gap between germline ends came to 15 bases. Repertoires were generated with immunoSEQ multiplex PCR, while TCRdb's copy carries only in-frame clones and drops some. The table records roughly 170,000 clones, approximately 92% of them present only once. The source material was blood. This TCR was sampled from a man aged 18 to 35 in good health. This sequence joins TRBV24-1 and TRBJ1-2; TRBD1 is a possible D gene (5 bases). The CDR3 reads CATSDSDIDRYGYTF. The CDR3 coding sequence is TGTGCCACCAGTGACTCGGACATCGACCGCTATGGCTACACCTTC.